This T cell receptor (beta chain) was recorded in a study of technical replicates of blood from several donors. Produced via immunoSEQ multiplex PCR; TCRdb's table is partial and in-frame only. Of about 70,000 clones detected, approximately 96% appear once; the ten largest clones hold roughly 0.19%. Between the trimmed V and J ends, which lost 8 bases and 6 bases, there was a span of 17 bases. The CDR3 is 13 residues long. Germline V gene lookup returns CDR1 WNHNN and CDR2 SYGVQD (reference sequence). The sequence was obtained from a human donor in good health. Specimen: T cells isolated from PBMCs. The rearrangement links TRBV10-1 to TRBJ2-7; tentative D call: TRBD1 (6 bases). The CDR3 nucleotides are TGCGCCAGCGGCCCGCCGGGACAAAGCGAGCAGTACTTC. This gives the protein CASGPPGQSEQYF.